Below, 32 T cell receptor beta chains from the same sample are listed, as sequenced in a study of identical twins. Using its own MiXCR run on the 5' RACE reads, TCRdb lists one record per CDR3 protein. The sample has a few hundred thousand distinct CDR3 sequences; more than 13% are singletons. The same specimen was also included in a second study, on yellow fever vaccine responses in identical twins.

Sequenced sample: CD4+ T cells sorted from blood. The receptor source for this set is a woman between 18 and 29 years old in good health.

This clonotype was seen a handful of times. The gene calls are TRBV20-1 and TRBJ2-7, with 9 bases fitting TRBD1. J gave up 4 bases and V 5 bases, and 12 bases lay outside the gene matches. From germline, CDR1 is DFQATT and CDR2 SNEGSKA (reference sequence). The CDR3 has 15 amino acids. The CDR3 loop reads CSALDRGSLGYEQYF. CDR3 DNA: TGCAGTGCTCTCGACAGGGGGAGCCTAGGGTACGAGCAGTACTTC.

The V gene is TRBV29-1, the J gene TRBJ2-1; weak D call: TRBD2 (6 bases). Trimming stripped 8 bases from V and 6 bases from J, with 8 bases between. Germline V CDR1 and CDR2: SQVTM, ANQGSEA. CDR3 size: 10 residues. The CDR3 DNA reads TGCAGCCAGGGAGGCAATGAGCAGTTCTTC. Translation gives CSQGGNEQFF.

This clonotype showed up just a few times. The chain couples TRBV15 to TRBJ2-3, with 7 bases aligning to TRBD2. The V gene's germline CDR1 is LNHNV and CDR2 YYDKDF (reference sequence). The CDR3 consists of 13 residues. V trimming: 3 bases; J trimming: 6 bases; junction bases outside the gene matches: 3. For the CDR3, the DNA is TGTGCCACCAGCAGGCAGGGAGGGGATACGCAGTATTTT. Protein: CATSRQGGDTQYF.

The chain uses TRBV6-4 and TRBJ1-2; TRBD1 aligns across 9 bases. CDR1 and CDR2 from the germline V gene are MRHNA and SNTAGT. Germline trimming cut 9 bases from V and 2 bases from J; bases unmatched to any gene: 4. The CDR3 is 13 residues long. The CDR3: CASRTGANYGYTF. The CDR3 nucleotides read TGTGCCAGTAGGACAGGGGCCAACTATGGCTACACCTTC.

There are many counts of this clonotype. This chain links TRBV4-3 with TRBJ1-2; D perhaps matches TRBD1 (5 bases). CDR1 LGHNA and CDR2 YSLEER come from the germline V gene. The CDR3 has 15 residues. Trimming took off 0 bases at V and 7 bases at J, with 15 bases between the two ends. The CDR3, as DNA: TGCGCCAGCAGCCAAGATTCGGGGGGTCTTGGTGGCTACACCTTC. It encodes CASSQDSGGLGGYTF.

V is TRBV9 and J is TRBJ2-7, with TRBD1 matching over 8 bases. The CDR3 spans 16 residues. Germline trimming cut 0 bases from V and 4 bases from J; bases unmatched to any gene: 9. From germline, CDR1 is SGDLS and CDR2 YYNGEE. CDR3 loop: CASSVATGGQGYEQYF. The CDR3 nucleotides read TGTGCCAGCAGCGTAGCTACAGGGGGGCAGGGATACGAGCAGTACTTC.

The chain couples TRBV12-3 or TRBV12-4 to TRBJ2-3; D unclear. The CDR3 has 14 residues. The V gene lost 8 bases and the J gene lost 6 bases, with 18 bases spanning the gap. CDR3 loop: CASRIGISADTQYF. CDR3 DNA: TGTGCCAGCCGGATTGGGATTTCCGCGGATACGCAGTATTTT.

V and J are TRBV5-1 and TRBJ2-2; a weak D match, TRBD2 (6 bases). The CDR3 consists of 15 residues. Germline V gives CDR1 SGHRS, CDR2 YFSETQ. V was shortened by 4 bases and J by 0 bases, with 10 bases between the two germline ends. The CDR3 DNA reads TGCGCCAGCAGCCCTAGCGTAGCGAACACCGGGGAGCTGTTTTTT. Translation gives CASSPSVANTGELFF.

The chain links TRBV11-2 to TRBJ1-1; 7 nucleotides line up with TRBD1. Germline V CDR1 and CDR2: SGHAT, FQNNGV. This CDR3 comprises 16 residues. The V segment lost 5 bases and the J segment 11 bases; nucleotides outside the gene matches: 20. CDR3 coding DNA: TGTGCCAGCAGCACCAGAAGGGGGGGAAGGGGGCAGCCGGCTTTCTTT. Protein sequence: CASSTRRGGRGQPAFF.

The table lists this clonotype with a few counts. The chain links TRBV15 to TRBJ2-6, with unresolved D. The germline CDR1 and CDR2 sequences are LNHNV and YYDKDF (reference sequence). This CDR3 is built from 15 residues. Trimming left V 0 bases short and J 2 bases short, with 5 bases between. Here the CDR3 DNA reads TGTGCCACCAGCAGAGATTTAGCTGGGGCCAACGTCCTGACTTTC. It yields the protein CATSRDLAGANVLTF.

This rearrangement joins TRBV9 to TRBJ2-3; perhaps TRBD2 as D (6 bases). Germline loops: CDR1 SGDLS, CDR2 YYNGEE. Trimming took 2 bases from V and 1 from J, leaving 11 bases between them. The CDR3 length is 15 residues. CDR3 amino acids: CASSVGGVGTDTQYF. The CDR3 DNA follows: TGTGCCAGCAGCGTGGGGGGAGTCGGCACAGATACGCAGTATTTT.

The gene calls are TRBV29-1 and TRBJ1-2, with TRBD1 matching 8 bases. V shed 6 bases, J shed 8 bases, and the junction held 5 bases outside the gene matches. CDR1 and CDR2 (germline): SQVTM, ANQGSEA. The CDR3 contains 11 residues. The CDR3 DNA is TGCAGCGTAAACAGGGGGGTCGGCTACACCTTC. Protein sequence: CSVNRGVGYTF.

The chain joins TRBV18 to TRBJ2-7; 8 nucleotides match TRBD1. This CDR3 has 13 amino acids. The V gene's germline CDR1 is KGHSH and CDR2 LQKENI. With 4 bases clipped from V and 8 bases from J, the junction kept 7 bases outside the gene matches. The CDR3 DNA sequence: TGTGCCAGCTCACAGGGACAGGAATCTCAGCAGTACTTC. It translates to CASSQGQESQQYF. Drawing the rest from reference TRBV18 and TRBJ2-7, the complete variable domain is NAGVMQNPRHLVRRRGQEARLRCSPMKGHSHVYWYRQLPEEGLKFMVYLQKENIIDESGMPKERFSAEFPKEGPSILRIQQVVRGDSAAYFCASSQGQESQQYFGPGTRLTVT.

V and J are TRBV7-2 and TRBJ2-1, with 10 nucleotides matching TRBD2. CDR1 and CDR2 (germline): SGHTA, FQGNSA. The CDR3 has 16 amino acids. The V segment lost 2 bases and the J segment 4 bases; nucleotides outside the gene matches: 5. The CDR3 loop is CASSLQWTSGYNEQFF. CDR3 in DNA: TGTGCCAGCAGCTTACAATGGACTAGCGGATACAATGAGCAGTTCTTC.

The rearrangement links TRBV4-3 to TRBJ2-7; 8 bases match TRBD1. The V segment lost 1 base and the J segment 0 bases; nucleotides outside the gene matches: 8. The CDR3 runs to 17 residues. CDR1 and CDR2 from the germline V gene are LGHNA and YSLEER. The DNA for the CDR3 is TGCGCCAGCAGCCAAGCAGGGGGCGCTAGGAGCTCCTACGAGCAGTACTTC. This codes for CASSQAGGARSSYEQYF.

This clonotype was picked up many times. The chain joins TRBV6-5 to TRBJ2-7; D is perhaps TRBD1 (6 bases). This CDR3 region has 15 residues. V was cut by 2 bases and J by 2 bases, with 13 bases left in between. Germline V gene data show CDR1 as MNHEY and CDR2 as SVGAGI. This CDR3 is CASSYTQGQAYEQYF. DNA for the CDR3: TGTGCCAGCAGTTACACCCAGGGACAAGCCTACGAGCAGTACTTC.

V and J are TRBV3-1 and TRBJ2-7, with 9 positions matching TRBD1. With 5 bases clipped from V and 6 bases from J, the junction kept 14 bases outside the gene matches. This CDR3 comprises 16 residues. Germline loops: CDR1 LGHDT, CDR2 YNNKEL (reference sequence). CDR3 sequence reads: CASSTLDRGISFEQYF. CDR3 in DNA: TGTGCCAGCAGCACCCTGGACAGGGGAATTTCGTTCGAGCAGTACTTC.

This clonotype has just a few counts. The chain has TRBV7-9 and TRBJ1-5, with TRBD1 identical over 8 bases. V lost 3 bases to trimming and J lost 10 bases; unmatched junction nucleotides: 11. Germline V gene data show CDR1 as SEHNR and CDR2 as FQNEAQ (reference sequence). The CDR3 is 15 residues long. CDR3 sequence: CASSLSTGTGPPQHF. CDR3 sequence (DNA): TGTGCCAGCAGCTTGAGTACCGGGACAGGTCCCCCCCAGCATTTT.

Remarks on this clonotype: The CDR3 does not end in the conserved phenylalanine or tryptophan, so this is likely a read error. The DNA is omitted, as the CDR3 cannot be located on it reliably, and the CDR3 follows TCRdb's listing. This chain connects TRBV3-1 to TRBJ2-7; the table's TRBD1 call for D was not verified on the DNA. The CDR3 contains 15 residues when both ends are counted. CDR1 LGHDT and CDR2 YNNKEL come from the germline V gene (reference sequence). CDR3 amino acids: CASSQADREKSSEYC.

A few counts support this clonotype. This chain's CDR3 is CSASTNRFANVLTF. CDR3 coding DNA: TGCAGTGCTAGTACAAACAGGTTCGCCAACGTCCTGACTTTC. This chain joins TRBV20-1 and TRBJ2-6, with TRBD1 as a possible D gene (5 bases). The CDR3 has 14 amino acids. V was trimmed by 3 bases and J by 7 bases, leaving 13 bases between them. The V gene's germline CDR1 is DFQATT and CDR2 SNEGSKA (reference sequence).

The chain combines TRBV20-1 with TRBJ2-3; D is perhaps TRBD1 or TRBD2 (5 bases each). This CDR3 comprises 16 residues. V lost 3 bases and J 1 base, leaving 17 bases between the germline ends. The V gene's germline CDR1 is DFQATT and CDR2 SNEGSKA (reference sequence). The CDR3 reads CSARGRPLYRTDTQYF. The CDR3 DNA follows: TGCAGTGCTAGGGGACGGCCGCTCTACCGCACAGATACGCAGTATTTT.

This sequence joins TRBV29-1 and TRBJ2-7, with D possibly TRBD1 on 5 matching bases. The CDR3 is 12 amino acids. Trimming stripped 7 bases from V and 0 bases from J, with 10 bases between. The germline V gene has CDR1 SQVTM and CDR2 ANQGSEA. The CDR3 DNA is TGCAGCGGTAAAGACAGCTCCTACGAGCAGTACTTC. Residues: CSGKDSSYEQYF.

The rearrangement uses TRBV20-1 and TRBJ2-3; 8 positions agree with TRBD1. The CDR3 has 15 amino acids. With 4 bases clipped from V and 4 bases from J, the junction kept 10 bases outside the gene matches. From germline, CDR1 is DFQATT and CDR2 SNEGSKA (reference sequence). For the CDR3, the DNA is TGCAGTGCTAACTTCGGGACAGGTGTATCAGATACGCAGTATTTT. Amino acids: CSANFGTGVSDTQYF.

Of note for this clonotype: This may be a read error: a much more frequent sequence differs by one nucleotide. CDR3 sequence (DNA): TGCAGTGCTAGAGAGGGCGGCAATCGGCCCCATCATTTT. It specifies CSAREGGNRPHHF. The chain uses TRBV20-1 and TRBJ1-5; D not certain. CDR3 size: 13 residues. The germline V gene has CDR1 DFQATT and CDR2 SNEGSKA (reference sequence).

This chain uses TRBV6-5 with TRBJ2-7, with D possibly matching TRBD1 (6 bases). Germline CDR1 MNHEY, CDR2 SVGAGI. Trimming pared 0 bases from V and 4 bases from J, leaving 13 bases between. This CDR3 is 15 amino acids long. CDR3: CASSYSRGGSYEQYF. CDR3 sequence (DNA): TGTGCCAGCAGTTACTCCAGGGGTGGGTCTTACGAGCAGTACTTC.

The chain uses TRBV5-1 and TRBJ2-1; D may be TRBD2 (6 bases). CDR3 size: 18 residues. Germline V lookup: CDR1 SGHRS, CDR2 YFSETQ. V was cut by 3 bases and J by 9 bases, with 28 bases left in between. The DNA for the CDR3 is TGCGCCAGCAGCTATGGTGGGTCGCGGGAACGGGATAGTGGTGAGCAGTTCTTC. Its protein is CASSYGGSRERDSGEQFF.

This clonotype has more than one count but fewer than ten. V is TRBV20-1 and J is TRBJ2-7, with D perhaps TRBD1 (6 bases). This CDR3 comprises 13 residues. The germline V and J ends were trimmed by 4 bases and 3 bases, with 13 bases remaining between them. CDR1 is DFQATT, CDR2 SNEGSKA, per germline (reference sequence). The CDR3, as DNA: TGCAGTGCTATCAACAGGGTCAACTACGAGCAGTACTTC. Protein: CSAINRVNYEQYF.

This clonotype was detected only a few times. V and J are TRBV24-1 and TRBJ2-3; 11 bases align to TRBD2. The CDR3 runs 16 residues. CDR1 and CDR2 from the germline V gene are KGHDR and SFDVKD. V lost 4 bases and J lost 1; bases outside the gene matches: 3. CDR3 in DNA: TGTGCCACCAGTGACATAGCGGGGGGGGGCACAGATACGCAGTATTTT. Amino acids: CATSDIAGGGTDTQYF.

The rearrangement links TRBV28 to TRBJ2-6; 8 bases align to TRBD1. The germline V gene has CDR1 MDHEN and CDR2 SYDVKM. The J segment lost 0 bases and the V segment lost 10 bases, leaving 11 bases of the junction unmatched. This CDR3 is 17 amino acids long. CDR3 loop: CATKGGDRRSGANVLTF. CDR3 sequence (DNA): TGTGCCACCAAAGGAGGGGACAGGCGCTCTGGGGCCAACGTCCTGACTTTC.

This clonotype was seen only a few times. The V gene is TRBV11-2, the J gene TRBJ2-2; 8 bases are shared with TRBD2. The CDR3 runs to 15 residues. The V and J ends lost 6 bases and 6 bases, in that order; junction bases with no gene match: 9. Germline V gene sequence: CDR1 SGHAT, CDR2 FQNNGV. CDR3 loop: CASSTDSGKSGELFF. CDR3 coding DNA: TGTGCCAGCAGTACCGATAGCGGGAAGTCCGGGGAGCTGTTTTTT.

In its sample, this clonotype was seen a few times. V usage is TRBV9 and J usage is TRBJ2-4; 16 bases fit TRBD2. The CDR3 runs 18 residues. The J segment lost 1 base and the V segment lost 3 bases, leaving 4 bases of the junction unmatched. The germline V gene has CDR1 SGDLS and CDR2 YYNGEE. The DNA for the CDR3 is TGTGCCAGCAGCGGGGGACTAGCGGGGGGGCCGGCCAAAAACATTCAGTACTTC. It yields the protein CASSGGLAGGPAKNIQYF.

This clonotype was counted ten times or more. The rearrangement uses TRBV10-3 and TRBJ2-3; no definite D call. CDR1 is ENHRY and CDR2 is SYGVKD in the germline V gene. Trimming took off 4 bases at V and 2 bases at J, with 16 bases between the two ends. CDR3 length equals 16 residues. CDR3 region: CAISAKEGIHTDTQYF. DNA of the CDR3: TGTGCCATCAGTGCCAAAGAAGGGATCCACACAGATACGCAGTATTTT.